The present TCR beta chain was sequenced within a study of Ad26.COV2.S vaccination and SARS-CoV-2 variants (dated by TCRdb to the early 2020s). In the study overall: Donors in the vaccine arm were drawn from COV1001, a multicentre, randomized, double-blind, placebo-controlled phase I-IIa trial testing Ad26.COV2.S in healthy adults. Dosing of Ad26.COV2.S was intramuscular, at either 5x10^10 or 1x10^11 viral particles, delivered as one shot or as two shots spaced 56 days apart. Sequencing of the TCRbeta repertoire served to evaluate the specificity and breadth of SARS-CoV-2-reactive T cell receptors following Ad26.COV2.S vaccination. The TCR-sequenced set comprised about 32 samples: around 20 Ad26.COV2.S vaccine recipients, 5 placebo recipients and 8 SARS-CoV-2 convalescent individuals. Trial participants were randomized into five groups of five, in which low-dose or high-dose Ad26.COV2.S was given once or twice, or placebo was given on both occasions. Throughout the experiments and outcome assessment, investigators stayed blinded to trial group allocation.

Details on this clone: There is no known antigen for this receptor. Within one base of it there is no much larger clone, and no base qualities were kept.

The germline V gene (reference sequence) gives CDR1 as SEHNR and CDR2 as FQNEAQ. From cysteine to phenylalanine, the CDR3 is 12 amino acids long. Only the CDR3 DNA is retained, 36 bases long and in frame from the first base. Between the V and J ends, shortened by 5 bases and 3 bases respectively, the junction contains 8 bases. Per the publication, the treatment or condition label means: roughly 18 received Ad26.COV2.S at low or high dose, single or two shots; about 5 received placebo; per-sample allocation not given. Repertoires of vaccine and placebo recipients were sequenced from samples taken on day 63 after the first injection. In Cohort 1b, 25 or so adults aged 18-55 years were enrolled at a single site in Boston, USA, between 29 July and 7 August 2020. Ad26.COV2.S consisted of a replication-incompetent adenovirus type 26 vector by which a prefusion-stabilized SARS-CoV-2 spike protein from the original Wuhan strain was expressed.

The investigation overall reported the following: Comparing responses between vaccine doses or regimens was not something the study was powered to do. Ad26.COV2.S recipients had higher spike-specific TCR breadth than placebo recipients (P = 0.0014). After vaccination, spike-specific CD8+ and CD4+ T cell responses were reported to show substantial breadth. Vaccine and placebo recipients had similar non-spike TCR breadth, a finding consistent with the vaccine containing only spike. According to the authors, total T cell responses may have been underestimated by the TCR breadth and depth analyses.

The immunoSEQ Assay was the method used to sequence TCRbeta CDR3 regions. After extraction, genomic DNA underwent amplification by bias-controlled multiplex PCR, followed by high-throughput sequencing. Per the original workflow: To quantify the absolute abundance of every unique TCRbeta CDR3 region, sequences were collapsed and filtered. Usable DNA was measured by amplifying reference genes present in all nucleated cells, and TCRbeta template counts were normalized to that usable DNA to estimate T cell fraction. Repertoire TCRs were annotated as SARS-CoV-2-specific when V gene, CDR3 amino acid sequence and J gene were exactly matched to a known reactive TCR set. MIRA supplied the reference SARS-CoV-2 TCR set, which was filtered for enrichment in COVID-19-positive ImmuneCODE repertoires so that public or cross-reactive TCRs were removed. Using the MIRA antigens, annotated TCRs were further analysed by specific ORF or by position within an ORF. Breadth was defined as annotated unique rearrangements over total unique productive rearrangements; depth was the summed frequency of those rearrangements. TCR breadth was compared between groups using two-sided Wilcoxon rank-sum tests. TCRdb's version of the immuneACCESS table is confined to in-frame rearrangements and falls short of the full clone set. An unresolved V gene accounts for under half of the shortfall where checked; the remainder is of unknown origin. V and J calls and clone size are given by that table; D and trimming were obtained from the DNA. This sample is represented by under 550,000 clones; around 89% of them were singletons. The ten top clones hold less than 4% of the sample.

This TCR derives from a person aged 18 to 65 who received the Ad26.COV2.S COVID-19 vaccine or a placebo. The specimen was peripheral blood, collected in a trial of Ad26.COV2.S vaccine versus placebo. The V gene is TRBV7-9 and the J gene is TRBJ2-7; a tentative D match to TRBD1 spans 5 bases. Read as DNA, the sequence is TGTGCCAGCAGCAACCAGGGCTACGAGCAGTACTTC. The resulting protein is CASSNQGYEQYF. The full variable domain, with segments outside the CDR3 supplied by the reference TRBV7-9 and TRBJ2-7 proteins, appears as DTGVSQNPRHKITKRGQNVTFRCDPISEHNRLYWYRQTLGQGPEFLTYFQNEAQLEKSRLLSDRFSAERPKGSFSTLEIQRTEQGDSAMYLCASSNQGYEQYFGPGTRLTVT.